This T cell receptor beta chain derives from a study of regulatory T cells in long-lasting Graves disease. Time point specified: persistent/refractory GD, antithyroid drugs over 5 years with positive TRAb. Preparation of the TCR library used RNA extracted from PBMCs. Investigators prepared the TCR beta libraries by applying iRepertoire HTBI primers and Arm-PCR of CDR3 regions. From the multiplex PCR reads, TCRdb called clonotypes with MiXCR, one entry per CDR3 protein. This table has fewer than 600,000 distinct CDR3 sequences, less than 25% appearing once. The CDR3 loop spans 14 amino acids. With 5 bases clipped from V and 7 bases from J, the junction kept 10 bases outside the gene matches. CDR1 SGHVS and CDR2 FQNEAQ come from the germline V gene.

This TCR came from a female donor with Graves disease. The gene calls are TRBV7-8 and TRBJ2-7, with 8 nucleotides matching TRBD2. The source material was peripheral blood mononuclear cells (PBMCs), sampled when the disease was refractory, from a patient treated with antithyroid drugs. CDR3 sequence (DNA): TGTGCCAGCAGCACAAACGCCGGGGGGGGGGAGCAGTACTTC. This sequence encodes CASSTNAGGGEQYF. The full variable domain, completed using reference TRBV7-8 and TRBJ2-7, is GAGVSQSPRYKVAKRGQDVALRCDPISGHVSLFWYQQALGQGPEFLTYFQNEAQLDKSGLPSDRFFAERPEGSVSTLKIQRTQQEDSAVYLCASSTNAGGGEQYFGPGTRLTVT.